Presented here are 29 T cell receptor beta chains from one specimen sequenced in a study of T cells in Graves' hyperthyroidism and ophthalmopathy. It was RNA transcripts that yielded the amplified TCR beta CDR3 regions. HTBI primers drove first-round RT-PCR of the TCR CDR3. TCRdb reprocessed the multiplex PCR reads via MiXCR and lists one record per CDR3 protein. This table holds fewer than 400,000 distinct CDR3 sequences, roughly 25% found once. The specimen was blood. These receptors all come from a man aged 50-59 years with Graves' hyperthyroidism.

The chain recombines TRBV30 with TRBJ2-1; unclear D gene. The CDR3 contains 15 residues. Germline V gives CDR1 GTSNPN, CDR2 SVGIG (reference sequence). The V gene lost 2 bases and the J gene lost 2 bases, with 13 bases spanning the gap. CDR3 residues: CAWSFMAVTYNEQFF. CDR3 bases: TGTGCCTGGAGTTTTATGGCAGTTACCTACAATGAGCAGTTCTTC.

The V call is TRBV9, the J call TRBJ1-6, with D perhaps matching TRBD1 (6 bases). The V gene lost 0 bases and the J gene lost 5 bases, with 9 bases spanning the gap. The CDR3 consists of 15 residues. CDR1 and CDR2 (germline): SGDLS, YYNGEE. The CDR3 DNA reads as TGTGCCAGCAGCGTAGGGACAGCAAATAATTCACCCCTCCACTTT. Its protein product is CASSVGTANNSPLHF. Combining the CDR3 with reference TRBV9 and TRBJ1-6 gives the whole variable domain DSGVTQTPKHLITATGQRVTLRCSPRSGDLSVYWYQQSLDQGLQFLIQYYNGEERAKGNILERFSAQQFPDLHSELNLSSLELGDSALYFCASSVGTANNSPLHFGNGTRLTVT.

V gene TRBV4-1 combines with J gene TRBJ1-5; 7 positions agree with TRBD1. J gave up 6 bases and V 2 bases, and 10 bases lay outside the gene matches. CDR3 size: 16 residues. Germline CDR1 MGHRA, CDR2 YSYEKL. CDR3 in amino acids: CASSQLMTGPGQPQHF. The CDR3 region has the DNA TGCGCCAGCAGCCAACTTATGACAGGGCCGGGTCAGCCCCAGCATTTT.

V gene TRBV30 combines with J gene TRBJ1-5, with unresolved D. The V and J ends lost 1 base and 9 bases respectively, with 19 bases between them. Germline values: CDR1 GTSNPN, CDR2 SVGIG (reference sequence). The CDR3 is 15 amino acids. CDR3 bases: TGTGCCTGGAGTGGCAGTGACATGGTAGGGTCGCCCCAGCATTTT. It specifies CAWSGSDMVGSPQHF.

This clonotype occurred a few times. The genes are TRBV12-5 and TRBJ1-1; the D gene is possibly TRBD1 (5 bases). V was clipped by 6 bases and J by 5 bases, with 16 bases between them. Germline CDR1 reads LGHNT; CDR2 reads FRNRAP. The CDR3 runs to 14 residues. DNA for the CDR3: TGTGCTAGTGGCCCCGGGGCTAGGAATACTGAAGCTTTCTTT. It yields the protein CASGPGARNTEAFF.

This clonotype was observed a few times. V and J are TRBV20-1 and TRBJ2-1; the D gene is possibly TRBD2 (6 bases). From germline, CDR1 is DFQATT and CDR2 SNEGSKA (reference sequence). V was shortened by 3 bases and J by 9 bases, with 18 bases between the two germline ends. The CDR3 spans 14 residues. CDR3 protein: CSARRIRGLIEQFF. The CDR3 coding sequence is TGCAGTGCTAGGAGGATCCGGGGGTTGATTGAGCAGTTCTTC.

In its sample, this clonotype was seen many times. This chain connects TRBV28 to TRBJ2-7, with 7 bases identical to TRBD1. The CDR3 sequence is 12 residues long. V lost 5 bases and J lost 6; bases outside the gene matches: 4. CDR1 MDHEN and CDR2 SYDVKM come from the germline V gene. CDR3 sequence (DNA): TGTGCCAGCAGTATACAGGGGTTCGAGCAGTACTTC. Encoded protein: CASSIQGFEQYF.

This CDR3 is CSARDRIAGAGELFF. The CDR3 DNA is TGCAGTGCTAGAGATAGGATAGCGGGGGCCGGGGAGCTGTTTTTT. The chain is built from TRBV20-1 and TRBJ2-2, with 9 bases matching TRBD2. The CDR3 has 15 amino acids. Trimming removed 0 bases from V and 6 bases from J; junction bases left unmatched: 5. Germline V CDR1 and CDR2: DFQATT, SNEGSKA (reference sequence).

The rearrangement joins TRBV30 to TRBJ2-5; D not resolved. Trimming shortened V by 5 bases and J by 7 bases, and 17 bases separated the two germline ends. Per germline, CDR1 GTSNPN and CDR2 SVGIG (reference sequence). There are 13 residues in the CDR3. The CDR3 bases are TGTGCCTGGTCTTCCAAGCCCCGTGGGACCCAGTACTTC. Its protein product is CAWSSKPRGTQYF.

This clonotype showed up just a few times. The chain couples TRBV30 to TRBJ2-1; TRBD1 matches at 11 bases. The germline V gene has CDR1 GTSNPN and CDR2 SVGIG (reference sequence). There are 14 residues in the CDR3. After removal of 6 bases from V and 4 bases from J, the junction contained 5 bases not matched to a gene. DNA for the CDR3: TGTGCCTGCCTCGGGACAGGGGGTTACAATGAGCAGTTCTTC. Its translation is CACLGTGGYNEQFF.

This clonotype was seen at least ten times. V gene TRBV5-1 combines with J gene TRBJ2-3; 7 bases fit TRBD2. The CDR3 consists of 14 residues. Unmatched junction bases numbered 6, after V lost 3 bases and J lost 5 bases. Germline V gene sequence: CDR1 SGHRS, CDR2 YFSETQ. The CDR3 coding sequence is TGCGCCAGCAGCTCGAGGGCTAGCGGAGATACGCAGTATTTT. It yields the protein CASSSRASGDTQYF.

The table lists this clonotype with a few counts. The gene calls are TRBV9 and TRBJ2-5, with a weak D call TRBD2 (6 bases). The germline CDR1 and CDR2 sequences are SGDLS and YYNGEE. The CDR3 consists of 14 residues. The V gene lost 3 bases and the J gene lost 4 bases, with 13 bases spanning the gap. CDR3 sequence: CASSAGWTTETQYF. CDR3 bases: TGTGCCAGCAGCGCAGGGTGGACTACAGAGACCCAGTACTTC.

The chain links TRBV20-1 to TRBJ2-5, with D possibly being TRBD1 (5 bases). CDR3 length: 15 amino acids. V was trimmed by 4 bases and J by 4 bases, leaving 19 bases between them. CDR1 is DFQATT, CDR2 SNEGSKA, per germline (reference sequence). CDR3 region: CSATPLESQGETQYF. The DNA of the CDR3 is TGCAGTGCTACACCTCTTGAGAGCCAGGGAGAGACCCAGTACTTC.

This clonotype has a count of ten or more. This rearrangement joins TRBV2 to TRBJ2-5; weak D call: TRBD2 (5 bases). Trimming shortened V by 8 bases and J by 1 base, and 14 bases separated the two germline ends. There are 14 residues in the CDR3. Germline CDR1 and CDR2: SNHLY and FYNNEI. The CDR3 sequence is CASGKLVGQETQYF. The CDR3 nucleotides read TGTGCCAGCGGAAAACTAGTCGGCCAAGAGACCCAGTACTTC.

Note on this clonotype: A junction boundary mismatches the germline segment, possibly from a read error. The chain combines TRBV7-2 with TRBJ2-1, with unresolved D. The CDR3 has 14 amino acids. The V gene's germline CDR1 is SGHTA and CDR2 FQGNSA. DNA of the CDR3: TGTGCCAGCAGCTTCTCGAGCTCCTACGATGAGCAGTTCTTC. This translates into CASSFSSSYDEQFF.

A few counts support this clonotype. V gene TRBV30 combines with J gene TRBJ1-4; maybe TRBD1 (5 bases). The CDR3 loop spans 13 amino acids. The V gene lost 1 base and the J gene lost 8 bases, with 11 bases spanning the gap. Germline values: CDR1 GTSNPN, CDR2 SVGIG (reference sequence). The CDR3 sequence: CAWSGGMDEKLFF. Here the CDR3 DNA reads TGTGCCTGGAGTGGGGGGATGGACGAAAAACTGTTTTTT.

This clonotype occurred many times. CDR3 coding DNA: TGCAGTGCTAGCGGGGCGGGGACAGGAAAGAATGAGCAGTTCTTC. This gives the protein CSASGAGTGKNEQFF. V gene TRBV20-1 combines with J gene TRBJ2-1; 8 nucleotides match TRBD1. Germline values: CDR1 DFQATT, CDR2 SNEGSKA (reference sequence). CDR3 length equals 15 residues. The ends lost 3 bases at V and 7 bases at J; junction bases unmatched: 11.

This clonotype has only a few counts. The V and J genes are TRBV20-1 and TRBJ2-2, with TRBD2 matching 8 bases. Germline loops: CDR1 DFQATT, CDR2 SNEGSKA (reference sequence). Unmatched junction bases numbered 2, after V lost 6 bases and J lost 5 bases. This CDR3 spans 12 amino acids. CDR3 residues: CSAIAGTGELFF. Here the CDR3 DNA reads TGCAGTGCAATAGCGGGAACCGGGGAGCTGTTTTTT.

V gene TRBV3-1 combines with J gene TRBJ2-7; D remains ambiguous. The germline CDR1 and CDR2 sequences are LGHDT and YNNKEL (reference sequence). The length of the CDR3 is 11 residues. Trimming took off 5 bases at V and 5 bases at J, with 7 bases between the two ends. The CDR3 DNA follows: TGTGCCAGCAGCTTCCAGAACGAGCAGTACTTC. Residues: CASSFQNEQYF.

This clonotype was picked up many times. J is TRBJ1-1 and V is TRBV2; perhaps TRBD1 as D (6 bases). The CDR3 has 13 amino acids. V lost 10 bases and J 3 bases, leaving 15 bases between the germline ends. Per germline, CDR1 SNHLY and CDR2 FYNNEI. The CDR3 sequence: CAKADSRDTEAFF. CDR3 in DNA: TGTGCCAAGGCGGACAGTCGGGACACTGAAGCTTTCTTT.

This chain links TRBV12-3 or TRBV12-4 with TRBJ2-1, with 10 bases that match TRBD2. CDR3 length: 15 residues. J gave up 5 bases and V 2 bases, and 3 bases lay outside the gene matches. CDR3 residues: CASSLWGLANNEQFF. DNA for the CDR3: TGTGCCAGCAGTTTATGGGGACTAGCGAACAATGAGCAGTTCTTC.

This clonotype turned up a few times. V and J are TRBV6-2 or TRBV6-3 and TRBJ1-2; 7 bases agree with TRBD1. V lost 0 bases and J lost 4; bases outside the gene matches: 5. The germline gives CDR1 MNHEY, CDR2 SVGEGT. This CDR3 spans 15 amino acids. The CDR3 protein is CASSYSTGRGYGYTF. CDR3 in DNA: TGTGCCAGCAGTTACTCGACAGGGAGGGGCTATGGCTACACCTTC.

V and J are TRBV11-3 and TRBJ2-1; weak D call: TRBD2 (5 bases). Germline-derived CDR1 and CDR2 are SGHNT and YENEEA. V lost 2 bases, J lost 2 bases, and 10 bases lay in between. The CDR3 runs 15 residues. The CDR3 here is CASSLNSATYNEQFF. Here the CDR3 DNA reads TGTGCCAGCAGCTTAAATAGCGCTACCTACAATGAGCAGTTCTTC.

This chain uses TRBV20-1 with TRBJ2-5, with 8 bases aligning to TRBD1. CDR1 is DFQATT and CDR2 is SNEGSKA in the germline V gene (reference sequence). CDR3 size: 14 residues. J gave up 4 bases and V 6 bases, and 10 bases lay outside the gene matches. CDR3 protein: CSASGGRSGETQYF. The CDR3 region has the DNA TGCAGTGCCTCAGGGGGCCGGAGCGGAGAGACCCAGTACTTC.

This chain links TRBV6-1 with TRBJ1-2, with D hard to call. V shed 1 base and J shed 2 bases, with 5 bases lying between them. The CDR3 sequence is 13 residues long. The germline CDR1 and CDR2 sequences are MNHNS and SASEGT. This chain's CDR3 is CASSEDLNYGYTF. CDR3 in DNA: TGTGCCAGCAGTGAAGACCTCAACTATGGCTACACCTTC.

The J gene is TRBJ2-7, the V gene TRBV6-5; the match to TRBD2 covers 10 bases. Germline V lookup: CDR1 MNHEY, CDR2 SVGAGI. This CDR3 has 19 amino acids. Trimming at V came to 2 bases and at J to 4 bases, leaving 17 bases not matched to a gene. CDR3 sequence reads: CASSYGLTAGTSVFYEQYF. CDR3 coding DNA: TGTGCCAGCAGTTACGGTCTGACTGCCGGGACTAGCGTATTTTACGAGCAGTACTTC.

This chain links TRBV18 with TRBJ2-6; TRBD1 might be the D (6 bases). Germline V lookup: CDR1 KGHSH, CDR2 LQKENI. This CDR3 has 18 amino acids. V gave up 3 bases and J gave up 1 base, with 16 bases separating them. The CDR3 DNA sequence: TGTGCCAGCTCACCGGGGAACAGGGTTCTATCTGGGGCCAACGTCCTGACTTTC. It translates to CASSPGNRVLSGANVLTF.

The rearrangement uses TRBV5-8 and TRBJ1-4; the match to TRBD1 covers 7 bases. Germline values: CDR1 SGHTS, CDR2 YDEGEE. The CDR3 is made up of 15 amino acids. The V segment lost 2 bases and the J segment 13 bases; nucleotides outside the gene matches: 14. The CDR3: CASSLSTGATSRLFF. CDR3 DNA: TGTGCCAGCAGCTTATCTACAGGGGCGACTAGTAGACTGTTTTTT.

The chain has TRBV7-4 and TRBJ2-1; 10 nucleotides align to TRBD2. The junction had 11 bases not matched to a gene; V was cut back by 5 bases and J by 7 bases. The CDR3 spans 16 residues. Per germline, CDR1 SGHVT and CDR2 SQSDAQ. CDR3 region: CASSVGPSGSENEQFF. For the CDR3, the DNA is TGTGCCAGCAGCGTAGGCCCTAGCGGGAGTGAAAATGAGCAGTTCTTC.